These 30 T cell receptor beta chains were sequenced from one sample in a study of cytomegalovirus exposure and HLA in healthy donors. Primers for the PCR totalled 60 Vbeta and 13 Jbeta. TCRdb keeps only in-frame clones here, not all; method: immunoSEQ multiplex PCR. The data hold 100,000 or so clones, with over 75% observed a single time. Sequenced: PBMCs. The receptors shown here come from a man between 25 and 39 years old in good health and CMV-seropositive.

The genes are TRBV5-1 and TRBJ1-4; D may be TRBD1 (5 bases). Germline V gene data show CDR1 as SGHRS and CDR2 as YFSETQ. The CDR3 is 15 residues long. V was clipped by 3 bases and J by 7 bases, with 16 bases between them. The chain's CDR3 is CASSSGGTGGEKLFF. For the CDR3, the DNA is TGCGCCAGCAGCTCGGGGGGGACCGGTGGTGAAAAACTGTTTTTT.

The CDR3, as DNA: TGTGCCAGCAGTTGGCAGGGGGTTGCCTACAATGAGCAGTTCTTC. This gives the protein CASSWQGVAYNEQFF. The chain links TRBV27 to TRBJ2-1, with TRBD1 matching 7 bases. Losses at the gene ends were 4 bases for V and 2 bases for J; bases not matched to a gene: 5. CDR1 and CDR2 from the germline V gene are MNHEY and SMNVEV (reference sequence). The CDR3 extends over 15 amino acids.

The chain links TRBV29-1 to TRBJ1-1; 11 bases are a match to TRBD1. The CDR3 runs to 16 residues. The ends lost 7 bases at V and 6 bases at J; junction bases unmatched: 16. The germline V gene has CDR1 SQVTM and CDR2 ANQGSEA. CDR3 loop: CSGRTGGRVQTPEAFF. The CDR3 DNA reads as TGCAGCGGTAGGACAGGGGGCCGGGTTCAAACCCCTGAAGCTTTCTTT.

This chain connects TRBV6-5 to TRBJ1-6; TRBD1 matches at 7 bases. Germline trimming cut 0 bases from V and 8 bases from J; bases unmatched to any gene: 4. The CDR3 totals 15 residues. Germline lookup yields CDR1 MNHEY and CDR2 SVGAGI. The CDR3 coding sequence is TGTGCCAGCAGTTACTCGGAGGGGGCAGATTCACCCCTCCACTTT. Its translation: CASSYSEGADSPLHF.

This chain uses TRBV6-6 with TRBJ1-2; tentative D call: TRBD1 (6 bases). The CDR3 is 13 residues long. Germline V CDR1 and CDR2: MNHNY, SVGAGI (reference sequence). V lost 7 bases, J lost 2 bases, and 11 bases lay in between. The CDR3 sequence is CASTRGKNYGYTF. The CDR3 DNA reads TGTGCCAGCACCAGGGGCAAGAACTATGGCTACACCTTC.

This clone was counted only a few times. V usage is TRBV12-2 and J usage is TRBJ2-3; TRBD1, as called in the table, went unchecked against the DNA. TRBV12-2 is noted as a pseudogene. This CDR3 contains 15 residues. The CDR3 is CASRLRRTGPDTQYF. The CDR3 DNA sequence: TGTGCAAGTCGCTTACGCCGGACAGGGCCAGATACGCAGTATTTT.

The J gene is TRBJ1-5, the V gene TRBV4-1, with D perhaps matching TRBD1 (6 bases). CDR3 size: 16 residues. CDR1 and CDR2 from the germline V gene are MGHRA and YSYEKL. The V end lost 0 bases, the J end lost 5 bases, and 14 bases lay between the germline ends. The CDR3: CASSQDRIQGYQPQHF. The CDR3 region has the DNA TGCGCCAGCAGCCAAGATAGGATACAGGGCTATCAGCCCCAGCATTTT.

The J gene is TRBJ1-2, the V gene TRBV4-2, with D tentatively TRBD1 (5 bases). The CDR3 contains 15 residues. Trimming shortened V by 2 bases and J by 8 bases, and 18 bases separated the two germline ends. Germline V CDR1 and CDR2: LGHNA, YNFKEQ. The CDR3 spells CASSQPMGGGEGYTF. The CDR3, as DNA: TGTGCCAGCAGCCAACCAATGGGGGGGGGTGAGGGCTACACCTTC.

This chain connects TRBV5-1 to TRBJ1-4; 8 bases line up with TRBD1. This CDR3 comprises 16 residues. The junction had 5 bases not matched to a gene; V was cut back by 4 bases and J by 0 bases. Germline V gene sequence: CDR1 SGHRS, CDR2 YFSETQ. The CDR3 here is CASSLGQGATNEKLFF. DNA of the CDR3: TGCGCCAGCAGCCTTGGACAGGGTGCAACTAATGAAAAACTGTTTTTT.

The genes are TRBV7-9 and TRBJ1-2, with 12 nucleotides matching TRBD1. CDR1 and CDR2 from the germline V gene are SEHNR and FQNEAQ (reference sequence). The CDR3 is 15 amino acids. J gave up 8 bases and V 5 bases, and 9 bases lay outside the gene matches. The CDR3 protein is CASSPRDRGPIGYTF. In DNA, the CDR3 is TGTGCCAGCAGCCCCCGGGACAGGGGGCCGATCGGCTACACCTTC.

This chain connects TRBV11-2 to TRBJ1-1; 7 nucleotides align to TRBD1. After removal of 4 bases from V and 4 bases from J, the junction contained 6 bases not matched to a gene. This CDR3 is 14 amino acids long. Germline assignment: CDR1 SGHAT and CDR2 FQNNGV. CDR3 nucleotides: TGTGCCAGCAGCTGGGGGACAGCACCCACTGAAGCTTTCTTT. Translation gives CASSWGTAPTEAFF.

The chain carries TRBV6-5 and TRBJ2-2; the D is unclear. The CDR3 spans 13 residues. Looked up from germline, CDR1 is MNHEY and CDR2 is SVGAGI. The germline V and J ends were trimmed by 3 bases and 5 bases, with 7 bases remaining between them. CDR3 DNA: TGTGCCAGCAGTTATGTTTTAACCGGGGAGCTGTTTTTT. This sequence encodes CASSYVLTGELFF.

The V and J genes are TRBV25-1 and TRBJ1-2, with 7 bases lining up with TRBD1. Trimming at V came to 3 bases and at J to 7 bases, leaving 8 bases not matched to a gene. Germline CDR1 MGHDK, CDR2 SYGVNS. This CDR3 has 14 residues. The CDR3 here is CASSDTGESAGYTF. The DNA of the CDR3 is TGTGCCAGCAGTGATACAGGGGAATCCGCTGGCTACACCTTC.

The rearrangement joins TRBV6-6 to TRBJ1-3; D is possibly TRBD1 (6 bases). The CDR3 is made up of 16 amino acids. Germline assignment: CDR1 MNHNY and CDR2 SVGAGI (reference sequence). V was trimmed by 0 bases and J by 0 bases, leaving 9 bases between them. CDR3 protein: CASSYSRGASGNTIYF. As DNA, the CDR3 is TGTGCCAGCAGTTACTCCAGGGGAGCCTCTGGAAACACCATATATTTT.

The V call is TRBV9, the J call TRBJ2-3, with 11 bases that match TRBD2. The germline CDR1 and CDR2 sequences are SGDLS and YYNGEE. This CDR3 region has 16 residues. With V trimmed by 4 bases and J by 1 base, 5 bases remained unmatched. CDR3 residues: CASSIISGGGTDTQYF. The CDR3 DNA reads TGTGCCAGCAGCATAATTAGCGGGGGGGGCACAGATACGCAGTATTTT. Looking up the rest from reference TRBV9 and TRBJ2-3 gives the full variable domain: DSGVTQTPKHLITATGQRVTLRCSPRSGDLSVYWYQQSLDQGLQFLIQYYNGEERAKGNILERFSAQQFPDLHSELNLSSLELGDSALYFCASSIISGGGTDTQYFGPGTRLTVL.

The chain has TRBV10-2 and TRBJ1-2; no firm D call. Trimming removed 0 bases from V and 4 bases from J, with 12 bases in between. Germline V gives CDR1 WSHSY, CDR2 SAAADI. The CDR3 consists of 15 residues. Written as DNA, the CDR3 is TGCGCCAGCAGTGAGTCGGCAGGTCTCGCCTATGGCTACACCTTC. Translated, it gives CASSESAGLAYGYTF.

The chain employs TRBV25-1 and TRBJ1-6, with 8 bases that match TRBD1. With 2 bases clipped from V and 6 bases from J, the junction kept 3 bases outside the gene matches. Germline V CDR1 and CDR2: MGHDK, SYGVNS. The CDR3 runs 15 residues. Here the CDR3 reads CASSESDRGNSPLHF. The CDR3 DNA reads TGTGCCAGCAGTGAAAGTGACAGGGGTAATTCACCCCTCCACTTT.

The chain links TRBV5-1 to TRBJ1-1; D perhaps matches TRBD1 (5 bases). This CDR3 comprises 15 residues. V lost 0 bases and J lost 6, with 15 bases in between. Germline assignment: CDR1 SGHRS and CDR2 YFSETQ. The CDR3 sequence: CASSLEAGNSAEAFF. CDR3 bases: TGCGCCAGCAGCTTGGAAGCAGGGAACTCCGCTGAAGCTTTCTTT.

The chain uses TRBV10-3 and TRBJ1-6, with 11 bases lining up with TRBD1. The germline CDR1 and CDR2 sequences are ENHRY and SYGVKD. Germline trimming cut 3 bases from V and 2 bases from J; bases unmatched to any gene: 3. This CDR3 has 17 amino acids. CDR3 loop: CAISEGQGAPYNSPLHF. In nucleotides, the CDR3 is TGTGCCATCAGTGAAGGACAGGGGGCCCCCTATAATTCACCCCTCCACTTT.

This sequence joins TRBV12-5 and TRBJ1-5; 7 bases fit TRBD1. The CDR3 loop spans 17 amino acids. Germline lookup yields CDR1 LGHNT and CDR2 FRNRAP. After removal of 7 bases from V and 4 bases from J, the junction contained 16 bases not matched to a gene. The CDR3 bases are TGTGCTAGTGAGGGTCGTAACAGGGGAGGTACTAATCAGCCCCAGCATTTT. Protein: CASEGRNRGGTNQPQHF.

V and J are TRBV2 and TRBJ2-5; 11 bases match TRBD2. Trimming removed 5 bases from V and 2 bases from J; junction bases left unmatched: 4. The CDR3 is 15 residues long. Germline V gene lookup returns CDR1 SNHLY and CDR2 FYNNEI. The CDR3 nucleotides read TGTGCCAGCAGTCCCCTAGCGGGGGGTCAAGAGACCCAGTACTTC. Its translation is CASSPLAGGQETQYF.

The chain employs TRBV11-1 and TRBJ1-1, with D possibly matching TRBD1 (6 bases). Trimming took off 2 bases at V and 5 bases at J, with 12 bases between the two ends. In germline, CDR1 is SGHAT, CDR2 FQDESV (reference sequence). The CDR3 spans 14 residues. The CDR3 sequence is CASSLLAGETEAFF. CDR3 bases: TGTGCCAGCAGCTTACTAGCAGGGGAAACTGAAGCTTTCTTT. The whole variable domain, remainder taken from reference TRBV11-1 and TRBJ1-1, is EAEVAQSPRYKITEKSQAVAFWCDPISGHATLYWYRQILGQGPELLVQFQDESVVDDSQLPKDRFSAERLKGVDSTLKIQPAELGDSAMYLCASSLLAGETEAFFGQGTRLTVV.

V is TRBV18 and J is TRBJ1-6; no clear D gene. The CDR3 has 17 amino acids. The germline V gene encodes CDR1 KGHSH and CDR2 LQKENI. Trimming removed 4 bases from V and 4 bases from J, with 17 bases in between. The CDR3 DNA is TGTGCCAGCTCACAAGCCGGGAGGGCGGGATATAATTCACCCCTCCACTTT. Its protein product is CASSQAGRAGYNSPLHF.

This clone was detected only a few times. The V and J genes are TRBV5-1 and TRBJ2-6, with D unresolved. Per germline, CDR1 SGHRS and CDR2 YFSETQ. V was trimmed by 1 base and J by 0 bases, leaving 5 bases between them. CDR3 length: 15 amino acids. Here the CDR3 reads CASSLKPSGANVLTF. The CDR3, as DNA: TGCGCCAGCAGCTTGAAGCCCTCTGGGGCCAACGTCCTGACTTTC.

This clone has only a few counts. The rearrangement links TRBV5-1 to TRBJ2-7; TRBD2 matches at 7 bases. The length of the CDR3 is 16 residues. V was clipped by 2 bases and J by 3 bases; unmatched bases: 11. The germline V gene encodes CDR1 SGHRS and CDR2 YFSETQ. The CDR3 protein is CASSFLLRGTDYEQYF. The CDR3 bases are TGCGCCAGCAGCTTCCTTCTGCGGGGGACCGACTACGAGCAGTACTTC.

The chain is built from TRBV19 and TRBJ2-7, with a possible D match to TRBD2 (5 bases). The germline V and J ends were trimmed by 3 bases and 4 bases, with 13 bases remaining between them. CDR1 and CDR2 from the germline V gene are LNHDA and SQIVND (reference sequence). CDR3 length: 14 amino acids. In nucleotides, the CDR3 is TGTGCCAGTAGTATCGGTCTTGGGGAGTACGAGCAGTACTTC. It translates to CASSIGLGEYEQYF.

This clone was detected only once. The chain links TRBV30 to TRBJ2-3, with 8 bases that match TRBD2. The length of the CDR3 is 14 residues. Trimming cost V 4 bases and J 1 base; bases outside gene matches: 4. The germline V gene has CDR1 GTSNPN and CDR2 SVGIG (reference sequence). CDR3 protein: CAWIEAGGTDTQYF. CDR3 coding DNA: TGTGCCTGGATAGAAGCGGGGGGCACAGATACGCAGTATTTT.

The chain joins TRBV10-3 to TRBJ1-5; D remains ambiguous. Germline CDR1 reads ENHRY; CDR2 reads SYGVKD. V lost 6 bases to trimming and J lost 0 bases, with 6 bases between them. This CDR3 has 13 amino acids. The CDR3 DNA is TGTGCCATCAGCGGTATTAGCAATCAGCCCCAGCATTTT. Protein: CAISGISNQPQHF.

This chain connects TRBV11-2 to TRBJ2-1; D possibly corresponds to TRBD1 (5 bases). Germline V CDR1 and CDR2: SGHAT, FQNNGV. The CDR3 totals 15 residues. Trimming shortened V by 0 bases and J by 6 bases, and 12 bases separated the two germline ends. The CDR3 loop is CASSLDLRQGNEQFF. CDR3 nucleotide sequence: TGTGCCAGCAGCTTAGATCTGAGGCAGGGCAATGAGCAGTTCTTC.

The chain recombines TRBV6-5 with TRBJ2-5; the D gene is possibly TRBD2 (5 bases). The end of the DNA aligns better with TRBJ2-7, so the J call may be wrong. CDR1 is MNHEY, CDR2 SVGAGI, per germline. This CDR3 is built from 15 residues. CDR3 bases: TGTGCCAGCAGTTACTCCCTAGCTAGGGCCTACGAGCAGTACTTC. Translating gives CASSYSLARAYEQYF.